These T cell receptor beta chains were read from a single sample in a study of shared clonotypes between healthy human individuals. Only in-frame clones appear in the TCRdb table, and some are missing; sequencing was by immunoSEQ multiplex PCR. The data show over 2,000,000 clones, just under 95% seen once. Sequencing was carried out using naive CD8+ T cells from PBMCs. The receptors shown here come from a man between 18 and 29 years old in good health. Some clones in this sample may be carry-over from other donors' samples. The CDR3 runs from the conserved cysteine through the conserved F or W. The order of the fields is clone size, V gene, J gene, D gene, CDR3 DNA, CDR3 protein. D genes are given only for firm matches. The size entry is marked missing in some rows and otherwise reads once, few, many or a size class.

-	TRBV10-3	TRBJ1-1	-	TGTGCCATCAGTCTACCAGGGGACACTGAAGCTTTCTTT	CAISLPGDTEAFF
-	TRBV28	TRBJ1-1	-	TGTGCCAGCAGTGACAGGCCGAACACTGAAGCTTTCTTT	CASSDRPNTEAFF
-	TRBV19	TRBJ2-7	TRBD2	TGTGCCAGTAGTATGAGCGGGAATAATTCTGAGCAGTACTTC	CASSMSGNNSEQYF
-	TRBV14	TRBJ2-7	-	TGTGCCAGCAGCCAATATCGGACAGCTAACTACGAGCAGTACTTC	CASSQYRTANYEQYF
-	TRBV7-2	TRBJ2-5	TRBD1	TGTGCCAGCAGCTACGGGACAGGGAGAGTGGAGACCCAGTACTTC	CASSYGTGRVETQYF
-	TRBV7-9	TRBJ2-3	-	TGTGCCAGCAGCCCGGGCAGGGCAGATACGCAGTATTTT	CASSPGRADTQYF
once	TRBV6-5	TRBJ1-1	-	TGTGCCAGCAGCCCAGACCCAGGGACCGGCGCTGAAGCTTTCTTT	CASSPDPGTGAEAFF
once	TRBV28	TRBJ2-7	TRBD1	TGTGCCAGCAGTTTTAGTGTTAAGGACAGGGGGTACGAGCAGTACTTC	CASSFSVKDRGYEQYF
-	TRBV4-2	TRBJ2-7	-	TGTGCCAGCAGCCAAGAACTTCGGCAGGCCAACTACGAGCAGTACTTC	CASSQELRQANYEQYF
-	TRBV19	TRBJ2-7	-	TGTGCCAGTAGTACGGCTGGTCTCCGCGAGCAGTACTTC	CASSTAGLREQYF
-	TRBV6-5	TRBJ2-1	TRBD1	TGTGCCAGCAGTTACACCGGGACAGCTTACAATGAGCAGTTCTTC	CASSYTGTAYNEQFF
-	TRBV9	TRBJ2-5	TRBD1	TGTGCCAGCAGCGCCGACCTATCAGACAGGGGATTAGAGACCCAGTACTTC	CASSADLSDRGLETQYF
once	TRBV7-9	TRBJ2-5	-	TGTGCCAGCTACTACAGTCCAGAGACCCAGTACTTC	CASYYSPETQYF
-	TRBV7-8	TRBJ1-5	-	TGTGCCAGCAGCTTAGTATCCCGACAGAGGCACCAGCCCCAGCATTTT	CASSLVSRQRHQPQHF
-	TRBV29-1	TRBJ2-7	TRBD1	TGCAGCGCTCGACAGGGAGCCGAGCAGTACTTC	CSARQGAEQYF
-	TRBV27	TRBJ2-4	-	TGTGCCAGCAGTCTCGAGTGGGGGACGGCCAAAAACATTCAGTACTTC	CASSLEWGTAKNIQYF
-	TRBV2	TRBJ2-7	-	TGTGCCAGCAGTGACCCCACGAGGCGGGAACCCTACGAGCAGTACTTC	CASSDPTRREPYEQYF
-	TRBV19	TRBJ2-2	TRBD1	TGTGCCACCAGACGCGCGACAGGGGGCGAGACCGGGGAGCTGTTTTTT	CATRRATGGETGELFF
once	TRBV29-1	TRBJ1-2	-	TGCAGCGTCGTAACCGGGTCGACGCGTAACTATGGCTACACCTTC	CSVVTGSTRNYGYTF
-	TRBV25-1	TRBJ2-5	-	TGTGCCAGCGGGGTGGACGGACTCGGCCAAGAGACCCAGTACTTC	CASGVDGLGQETQYF
few	TRBV28	TRBJ2-5	TRBD1	TGTGCCAGCAGTGTCAACAGGGGTGAGACCCAGTACTTC	CASSVNRGETQYF
-	TRBV28	TRBJ2-2	-	TGTGCCAGCAGTCTCGATCAGGGGAGAGCGAGGGAGCTGTTTTTT	CASSLDQGRARELFF
few	TRBV9	TRBJ2-7	TRBD1	TGTGCCAGCAGCGTAGGGGACAGTCCCTACGAGCAGTACTTC	CASSVGDSPYEQYF
-	TRBV7-9	TRBJ2-7	-	TGTGCCAGCAGCCGCACCGGGACGGACTCCTACGAGCAGTACTTC	CASSRTGTDSYEQYF
-	TRBV7-6	TRBJ2-1	TRBD2	TGTGCCAGCAGCTTAGTGGCGGGAGGGCCCGGGAATGAGCAGTTCTTC	CASSLVAGGPGNEQFF
few	TRBV4-1	TRBJ1-2	-	TGCGCCAGCAGCCAGCTACCAGCCGCAGATGGCTACACCTTC	CASSQLPAADGYTF
-	TRBV7-2	TRBJ2-3	TRBD2	TGTGCCAGCAGCTTAATTGCTTGGGGGGGGACAGATACGCAGTATTTT	CASSLIAWGGTDTQYF
-	TRBV9	TRBJ2-3	-	TGTGCCAGCAGCGTGGGCCCGCACACAGATACGCAGTATTTT	CASSVGPHTDTQYF
-	TRBV28	TRBJ1-5	TRBD1	TGTGCCAGCAGTTTGACAGGGGACAATCAGCCCCAGCATTTT	CASSLTGDNQPQHF
-	TRBV27	TRBJ2-5	-	TGTGCCAGCAGTTCAGCGGGAGAGACCCAGTACTTC	CASSSAGETQYF
once	TRBV28	TRBJ1-2	-	TGTGCCAGCAGTTTGGGCAGGGCTGTTGGTTATGGCTACACCTTC	CASSLGRAVGYGYTF
-	TRBV7-2	TRBJ2-7	-	TGTGCCAGCAGCTTAAGCCCGGCAGGCTCCTACGAGCAGTACTTC	CASSLSPAGSYEQYF
-	TRBV5-6	TRBJ2-7	TRBD1	TGTGCCAGCAGCTTCCAGGGGGCACAATACGAGCAGTACTTC	CASSFQGAQYEQYF
-	TRBV27	TRBJ2-3	-	TGTGCCAGCAGTCCTTCGTTGGGGGAGTGGGCAGATACGCAGTATTTT	CASSPSLGEWADTQYF
-	TRBV4-2	TRBJ2-1	TRBD2	TGTGCCAGCAGCCAAGATCGGGCTAGCGGGTCAGGTGAGCAGTTCTTC	CASSQDRASGSGEQFF
-	TRBV19	TRBJ2-1	-	TGTGCCAGTAGTAGGGATCGTAATGAGCAGTTCTTC	CASSRDRNEQFF
-	TRBV30	TRBJ2-1	TRBD2	TGTGCCTGGAGTTTGGGGACTAGCACCCTCTTC	CAWSLGTSTLF
-	TRBV4-2	TRBJ2-3	TRBD2	TGTGCCAGCAGCCATAGGACTAGCGGGACCCCAGATACGCAGTATTTT	CASSHRTSGTPDTQYF
-	TRBV14	TRBJ2-3	-	TGTGCCAGCAGCCACAGCAGGGAGTTGGGCACAGATACGCAGTATTTT	CASSHSRELGTDTQYF
-	TRBV6-1	TRBJ1-2	-	TGTGCCAGCAGTGACTTCAACAGGGAGGCCTACACCTTC	CASSDFNREAYTF
-	TRBV4-2	TRBJ2-7	TRBD2	TGTGCCAGCAGCCAAGGGACTAGCTTTTCCTACGAGCAGTACTTC	CASSQGTSFSYEQYF